One T cell receptor (beta chain) is described in this entry. This entry belongs to a study of cytomegalovirus exposure and HLA in healthy donors. As for the study in general: There were 90 million to 130 million unique TCR beta sequences, drawn from roughly 200 million T cells, in an earlier analysis.

Germline trimming cut 8 bases from V and 4 bases from J; bases unmatched to any gene: 3. The CDR3 is made up of 14 amino acids. Looked up from germline, CDR1 is MGHDK and CDR2 is SYGVNS. PCR employed 60 Vbeta and 13 Jbeta primers. Profiling relied on immunoSEQ multiplex PCR, and the TCRdb table lists in-frame clones only, not all of them. The repertoire consists of roughly 170,000 clones, with around 80% occurring once and the leading ten covering 1% to 1.5%. The sequenced material came from PBMCs. The chain links TRBV25-1 to TRBJ2-1, with 12 bases that match TRBD2. This TCR was recovered from a girl aged 2 to 9 in good health and CMV-seropositive. CDR3 sequence reads: CASGTSGRYNEQFF. The CDR3, as DNA: TGTGCCAGCGGTACTAGCGGGAGGTACAATGAGCAGTTCTTC.